This TCR beta chain originates from a study of blood T cell repertoires in COVID-19. Overall study: Both acute and convalescent COVID-19 samples were obtained from the United States, Italy and Spain. T cells, B-cell-depleted T cells, or PBMCs provided the cDNA or gDNA that served as material.

In the authors' methods: Counts of nucleated cells, estimated from reference gene primer amplification, were obtained. Assay: immunoSEQ multiplex PCR; the TCRdb copy retains only in-frame clones and omits some. V, J and clone size were drawn from that table, and D and trimming were deduced from the DNA. The top ten hold 1.5% of the sample, which has 250,000 or so clones, 80% to 85% seen once. Sample: peripheral blood. The sequence came from a woman in her forties who had recovered from COVID-19.

CDR3 region: CASSLNYGYTF. The CDR3 DNA is TGTGCCAGCAGCCTTAACTATGGCTACACCTTC. The V and J genes are TRBV7-9 and TRBJ1-2; no reliable D call. Trimming cost V 5 bases and J 1 base, with 2 bases left between them. CDR3 size: 11 residues. CDR1 is SEHNR, CDR2 FQNEAQ, per germline (reference sequence).